This T cell receptor beta chain was retrieved from a study of CXCR3-negative and CXCR3-positive naive CD8 T cells. Study conclusions and caveats: Researchers report CXCR3 expression partially decreased after cryopreservation, with fresh PBMCs used in most assays. For CXCR3-positive naive cells, TRB CDR3s were more hydrophobic than those of CXCR3-negative naive cells.

UMI-tagged TRB cDNA libraries were built via 5' RACE. TCRdb re-called the 5' RACE reads and shows each CDR3 protein once, DNA omitted. The sample's table shows around 150,000 distinct CDR3 sequences. This CDR3 is built from 16 residues. Points on this clonotype: Its specificity is not known.

The clonotype comes from a human donor in good health. Some clones in this sample may be carry-over from other donors' samples. The specimen was naive CXCR3+ CD8+ T cells from blood. Subset reported: CD45RO-CCR7+CD27+CD95- naive CD8+ T cells expressing CXCR3 (TNR3+). The chain uses TRBV12-3 or TRBV12-4 and TRBJ2-1; the D call from TCRdb, TRBD1, cannot be confirmed without DNA. CDR3 protein: CASRLPGDRPGSEQFF.